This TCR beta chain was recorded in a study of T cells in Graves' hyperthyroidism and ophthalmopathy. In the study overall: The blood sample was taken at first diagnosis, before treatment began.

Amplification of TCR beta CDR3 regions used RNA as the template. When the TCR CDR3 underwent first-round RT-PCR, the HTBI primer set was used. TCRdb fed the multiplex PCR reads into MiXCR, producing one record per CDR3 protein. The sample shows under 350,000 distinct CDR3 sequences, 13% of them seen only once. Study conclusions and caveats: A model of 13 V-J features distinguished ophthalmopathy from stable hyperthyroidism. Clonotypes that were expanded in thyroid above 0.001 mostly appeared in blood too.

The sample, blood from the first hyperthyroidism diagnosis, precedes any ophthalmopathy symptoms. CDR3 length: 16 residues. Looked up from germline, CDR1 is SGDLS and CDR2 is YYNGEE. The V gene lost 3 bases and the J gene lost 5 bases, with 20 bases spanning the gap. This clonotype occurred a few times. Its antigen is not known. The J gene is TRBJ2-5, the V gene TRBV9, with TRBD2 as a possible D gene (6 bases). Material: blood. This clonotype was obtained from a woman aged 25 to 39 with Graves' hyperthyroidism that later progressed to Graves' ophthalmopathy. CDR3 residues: CASSGGGSGRYETQYF. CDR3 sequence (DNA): TGTGCCAGCAGCGGCGGAGGGTCCGGGAGATATGAGACCCAGTACTTC.